These T cell receptor beta chains were read from a single sample in a study of T cells in Graves' hyperthyroidism and ophthalmopathy. TCRdb recomputed calls from the multiplex PCR reads with MiXCR, one row per CDR3 protein. The sample holds over 200,000 distinct CDR3 sequences, roughly 14% seen once. The specimen sequenced was blood. Every receptor here comes from a woman between 35 and 50 years old with Graves' hyperthyroidism that later progressed to Graves' ophthalmopathy. The CDR3 runs from the conserved cysteine through the conserved F or W.

cdr3_aa j_call cdr3_length v_call
CATSRDSGTQYF TRBJ2-3 12 TRBV15
CASSSEGTGNTIYF TRBJ1-3 14 TRBV12-3/TRBV12-4
CASRELLDTQYF TRBJ2-3 12 TRBV2
CASSYDQGSYNEQFF TRBJ2-1 15 TRBV6-5
CASNSWLGVHEQYF TRBJ2-7 14 TRBV19
CASPRTGAADGYTF TRBJ1-2 14 TRBV28
CASSRESGEKLFF TRBJ1-4 13 TRBV7-9
CASSLNNLAKNIQYF TRBJ2-4 15 TRBV28
CASRGGTSGGTDTQYF TRBJ2-3 16 TRBV2
CSVSFAGRLNEQYF TRBJ2-7 14 TRBV20-1
CSAALRAVGHEQYF TRBJ2-7 14 TRBV20-1
CASSDAGAEQFF TRBJ2-1 12 TRBV7-8
CSAPTLQRSYNEQFF TRBJ2-1 15 TRBV20-1
CASSPTSYSGNTIYF TRBJ1-3 15 TRBV28
CASRDFSTGELFF TRBJ2-2 13 TRBV12-3/TRBV12-4
CASSPGTGNTEALF TRBJ1-1 14 TRBV7-7
CASSPARMQPQHF TRBJ1-5 13 TRBV27
CASSPGPGLASDTQYF TRBJ2-3 16 TRBV27
CASSFRQGATGELFF TRBJ2-2 15 TRBV28
CSARDRSRASGGHGTEAFF TRBJ1-1 19 TRBV20-1
CASSPKGTLPSPAFF TRBJ1-1 15 TRBV7-9
CASRAQAGLNTEAFF TRBJ1-1 15 TRBV5-1
CASSFPTGGLTGELFF TRBJ2-2 16 TRBV12-3/TRBV12-4
CASTAGTDYNEQFF TRBJ2-1 14 TRBV28
CASSLATGGFEKLFF TRBJ1-4 15 TRBV7-9
CASSSDREGQPQHF TRBJ1-5 14 TRBV19
CASSLESLGREQYF TRBJ2-7 14 TRBV5-1
CASSPTSRRSQETQYF TRBJ2-5 16 TRBV14
CSARDPSGGPYNEQFF TRBJ2-1 16 TRBV20-1
CASSPRGDSYNEQFF TRBJ2-1 15 TRBV3-1
CASSQGATGNTIYF TRBJ1-3 14 TRBV19
CASSPGRGPSEQFF TRBJ2-1 14 TRBV18
CASSQVGQNTEAFF TRBJ1-1 14 TRBV3-1
CSASPGSDYGYTF TRBJ1-2 13 TRBV20-1
CAWSIVSGNTIYF TRBJ1-3 13 TRBV30
CASSSFTRQGSKEQYF TRBJ2-7 16 TRBV13
CASSVWDTNTGELFF TRBJ2-2 15 TRBV4-1
CASSYPTGELFF TRBJ2-2 12 TRBV27
CASSVETNEQFF TRBJ2-1 12 TRBV2
CASRRQGWADTQYF TRBJ2-3 14 TRBV5-1
CASSPQDRGIGVTIYF TRBJ1-3 16 TRBV4-1
CASSFGHEQFF TRBJ2-1 11 TRBV12-3/TRBV12-4
CASSLSSASGVRSYNEQFF TRBJ2-1 19 TRBV27
CASSHTGTSGTNEQFF TRBJ2-1 16 TRBV11-1
CASSQPRLAGGMETQYF TRBJ2-5 17 TRBV3-1
CASSPTRGRNEQFF TRBJ2-1 14 TRBV11-3
CASSWTGGSETQYF TRBJ2-5 14 TRBV12-3/TRBV12-4